Included here is one T cell receptor beta chain sequence, with context. The table lists this clone with a few counts. Its antigen specificity is not known. Per-nucleotide qualities are absent, and no much larger clonotype sits a single base away. This sample was included in a study of beta chain features in type 1 diabetes (dated by TCRdb to between 2018 and 2020). Context from the whole study: Mean age, gender distribution, total cell number and subset yield were not different between patients and healthy donors. Across all samples, fewer than 110,000,000 sorted cells were examined, and cell number per subset correlated strongly with RNA yield. The study compared TCRB repertoires of sorted circulating CD4+ T cell subsets between recently diagnosed type 1 diabetes patients and matched healthy donors. Regulatory and stem cell-like memory subsets were isolated from only 8 patients and 8 healthy donors, whereas naive and central memory subsets came from all 30 or so donors.

Study-level results and caveats: Because cDNA was sequenced instead of genomic DNA, activated cells with high expression could be over-represented, although the groups did not differ in activation or CD3 levels. Type 1 diabetes patients showed a moderate but significant shortening of TCRB CDR3 length in all four CD4+ subsets. Because small numbers of individuals were included in the HLA sub-analyses, any influence of HLA type on TCRB rearrangement was left unresolved. Naive, central memory and regulatory TCRB repertoires appeared more similar among patients than among healthy donors. PCR may preferentially amplify shorter templates, but because patient and control samples were amplified and corrected together, any resulting skew would affect both groups equally. At VDJ recombination sites, patients with type 1 diabetes made fewer insertions and deleted more nucleotides, a pattern implying thymic rearrangement abnormalities.

From each donor, a single peripheral blood sample of approximately 0.11 L on average was drawn into heparinised tubes. A BD FACSAria II was used to sort naive, central memory, regulatory and stem cell-like memory CD4+ T cells with a panel that included CD45RO, CCR7, CD25, CD127, CD95 and CD27. Every sorted population had a purity above 98%. PBMCs were separated immediately by Lymphoprep density gradient centrifugation and were stained directly, without being cultured. To minimize batch effects, samples were stained and sorted in pairs, one healthy donor with one patient per experiment. The High Capacity cDNA Reverse Transcription Kit was used to reverse transcribe all of the isolated RNA, meaning that expressed TCRB transcripts were what got sequenced. Naive, central memory and regulatory T cell samples underwent deep immunoSEQ sequencing, averaging about 3.57 million total reads per sample. After sorted cells were lysed in RLT buffer, RNA was extracted with DNase-treated RNeasy Micro or Mini kits, with the choice depending on cell number. Each cell subset was processed on its own to prevent cross-contamination, while patient and healthy donor samples were processed together. The immunoSEQ multiplex PCR was used to amplify TCRB sequences from cDNA, generating 87-bp fragments that spanned the CDR3 region. Amplicons were sequenced on the Illumina HiSeq platform. The paper's data handling went like this. PCR bias was corrected computationally using synthetic template baselines, and reads within Hamming distance 2 were collapsed, with unmergeable singletons discarded. Reads were aligned to IMGT to assign V, D and J genes, CDR3 length, and insertions or deletions at six rearrangement sites. Within each subset, clonotype counts were normalized to sorted cell number, and only after that were true diversity and Gini coefficients computed with the tcR R package. The overlap coefficient, calculated on TCRB nucleotide sequences, was used to quantify repertoire sharing. Out-of-frame TCRB sequences from naive cells were analyzed to stand in for the pre-selection repertoire. As stored in TCRdb, this immuneACCESS dataset retains in-frame rearrangements with V and J assigned. A fraction of the clones does not appear; measured against another copy, unresolved V genes explain less than half of the discrepancy, and the remainder lacks a known reason. The DNA was the basis for D and trimming; V, J and clone size are from that table. The sample table lists 600,000 or so clones, about 14% of them with a count of one. The ten largest clones represent around 0.04% of the sample.

Reading the germline V gene gives CDR1 SGHRS and CDR2 YFSETQ. V and J are truncated by 0 bases and 5 bases respectively, leaving an intervening sequence of 9 bases. Counted from cysteine to phenylalanine, this CDR3 has 14 amino acids. The CDR3 DNA has 42 bases and is translated from base 1. The rearrangement combines TRBV5-1 with TRBJ2-1, with the D gene uncertain. The clonotype comes from a man younger than 30 with type 1 diabetes. The sequenced sample was naive CD4+ T cells from blood. Per the publication, the cell subset or site label means: true naive CD4+ T cells. The nucleotide sequence is given as TGCGCCAGCAGCTTGGCCATGGGAAACAATGAGCAGTTCTTC. Its translation reads: CASSLAMGNNEQFF.